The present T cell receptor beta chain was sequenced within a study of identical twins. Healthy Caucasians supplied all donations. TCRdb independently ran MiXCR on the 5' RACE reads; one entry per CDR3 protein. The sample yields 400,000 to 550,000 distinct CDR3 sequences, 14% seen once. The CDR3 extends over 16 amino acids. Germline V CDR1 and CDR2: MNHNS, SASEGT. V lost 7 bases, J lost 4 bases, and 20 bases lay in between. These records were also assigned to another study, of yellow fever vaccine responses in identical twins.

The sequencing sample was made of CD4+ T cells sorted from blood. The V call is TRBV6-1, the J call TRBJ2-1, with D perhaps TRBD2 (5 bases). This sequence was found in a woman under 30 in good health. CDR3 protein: CASTIRARRGYNEQFF. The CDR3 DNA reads TGTGCCAGCACCATTAGAGCCCGTCGGGGATACAATGAGCAGTTCTTC.